Listed below are T cell receptor beta chains from one sample, sequenced in a study of blood T cell repertoires in COVID-19. The assay was immunoSEQ multiplex PCR, and TCRdb's table has in-frame clones only and misses some. This table has under 130,000 clones, roughly 89% appearing once. Source material: peripheral blood. The receptors were sampled from a woman aged 80 or over in a cohort sampled during active COVID-19. CDR3s include the opening cysteine and the closing phenylalanine or tryptophan. The D gene is left open where the match is weak. Only some rows state a clone size, as once, few, many or a class for expanded clones.

j_call d_call v_call clone_size cdr3_aa cdr3_nt
TRBJ1-2 TRBD1 TRBV7-8 NA CASSPGTGGSFNYGYTF TGTGCCAGCAGCCCCGGGACAGGGGGTTCCTTTAACTATGGCTACACCTTC
TRBJ2-5 NA TRBV4-1 NA CASSQQGGPPPETQYF TGCGCCAGCAGCCAGCAGGGGGGTCCCCCCCCAGAGACCCAGTACTTC
TRBJ2-1 NA TRBV30 NA CAGNNGGNGEQFF TGTGCCGGAAATAATGGAGGTAACGGTGAGCAGTTCTTC
TRBJ2-7 NA TRBV4-2 NA CASSQARGEQYF TGTGCCAGCAGCCAGGCCCGGGGTGAGCAGTACTTC
TRBJ1-2 NA TRBV5-4 NA CASSLWGPMGYGYTF TGTGCCAGCAGCTTGTGGGGCCCGATGGGCTATGGCTACACCTTC
TRBJ1-2 TRBD1 TRBV6-2/TRBV6-3 NA CASSYHPGQGAYGYTF TGTGCCAGCAGTTACCACCCGGGACAGGGGGCCTATGGCTACACCTTC
TRBJ1-5 NA TRBV28 NA CASSLEGEAQHF TGTGCCAGCAGTTTAGAGGGAGAGGCCCAGCATTTT
TRBJ1-6 NA TRBV19 few CASRATGSYNSPLHF TGTGCCAGTAGGGCTACGGGCTCCTATAATTCACCCCTCCACTTT
TRBJ2-1 NA TRBV3-1/TRBV3-2 NA CASSQLRDNEQFF TGTGCCAGCAGCCAATTACGAGACAATGAGCAGTTCTTC
TRBJ1-6 NA TRBV18 NA CASSLQGSENSPLHF TGTGCCAGCTCTCTCCAGGGGAGCGAGAATTCACCCCTCCACTTT
TRBJ2-3 TRBD1 TRBV9 NA CASSADRGLGTQYF TGTGCCAGCAGCGCGGACAGGGGGCTAGGTACGCAGTATTTT
TRBJ2-3 TRBD2 TRBV19 NA CASSIQAGSTDTQYF TGTGCCAGTAGTATACAAGCGGGGAGCACAGATACGCAGTATTTT
TRBJ2-2 NA TRBV7-3 NA CASSAPGTTNTGELFF TGTGCCAGCAGCGCCCCCGGGACAACGAACACCGGGGAGCTGTTTTTT
TRBJ2-7 NA TRBV21-1 NA CASTNSGGRSYEQYF TGTGCCAGCACCAATTCGGGCGGGAGATCGTACGAGCAGTACTTC
TRBJ1-4 NA TRBV19 NA CASSSGRTGSEKLFF TGTGCCAGTAGTTCAGGACGAACTGGGAGTGAAAAACTGTTTTTT
TRBJ2-5 NA TRBV4-2 NA CASSQGRGETQYF TGTGCCAGCAGCCAGGGACGGGGGGAGACCCAGTACTTC
TRBJ2-5 TRBD2 TRBV10-1 NA CASSEGTSYQETQYF TGCGCCAGCAGTGAAGGGACTAGCTACCAAGAGACCCAGTACTTC
TRBJ2-5 NA TRBV3-1/TRBV3-2 NA CASSLTTGPETQYF TGTGCCAGCAGCCTCACGACAGGTCCAGAGACCCAGTACTTC
TRBJ1-2 NA TRBV27 NA CASSPSTGNYGYTF TGTGCCAGCAGTCCATCAACAGGGAACTATGGCTACACCTTC
TRBJ2-3 TRBD2 TRBV5-8 NA CASSTGPFRQQGGTDTQYF TGTGCCAGCAGCACCGGCCCTTTTCGGCAGCAGGGAGGGACAGATACGCAGTATTTT
TRBJ1-2 NA TRBV4-2 NA CASSQDQVAGLHTF TGTGCCAGCAGCCAAGATCAAGTGGCAGGGTTGCACACCTTC
TRBJ1-1 NA TRBV5-4 NA CASSLDSLYTEAFF TGTGCCAGCAGCTTGGATAGCCTTTACACTGAAGCTTTCTTT
TRBJ2-1 NA TRBV9 NA CASEKGGHNEQFF TGTGCCAGCGAAAAGGGGGGGCACAATGAGCAGTTCTTC
TRBJ1-5 NA TRBV6-2/TRBV6-3 once CASSRGLFQGGQPQHF TGTGCCAGCAGCCGCGGCTTGTTTCAGGGAGGTCAGCCCCAGCATTTT
TRBJ1-6 NA TRBV19 many CASSAGTGGFVNSPLHF TGTGCCAGTAGCGCGGGGACTGGGGGGTTCGTTAATTCACCCCTCCACTTT
TRBJ2-7 NA TRBV5-1 NA CASSLSQGNYEQYF TGCGCCAGCAGCTTGAGTCAGGGAAATTACGAGCAGTACTTC
TRBJ2-5 NA TRBV7-9 NA CASSPGTASWADDF TGTGCCAGCAGCCCCGGGACTGCCTCCTGGGCGGACGACTTC
TRBJ2-7 TRBD2 TRBV9 NA CASSETVAGGPYEQYF TGTGCCAGCAGCGAGACGGTAGCGGGGGGGCCCTACGAGCAGTACTTC
TRBJ1-6 TRBD1 TRBV27 NA CASSLIGQGNYNSPLHF TGTGCCAGCAGTCTAATCGGACAGGGGAACTATAATTCACCCCTCCACTTT
TRBJ1-1 NA TRBV11-3 many CASSLANTEAFF TGTGCCAGCAGCTTGGCGAACACTGAAGCTTTCTTT
TRBJ2-1 TRBD1 TRBV11-3 NA CASSLDLLGTGGNNEQFF TGTGCCAGCAGCTTAGACCTTCTCGGGACAGGGGGCAACAATGAGCAGTTCTTC
TRBJ2-2 TRBD2 TRBV10-1 NA CASSIRAGEGTGELFF TGCGCCAGCAGTATTAGAGCGGGAGAAGGCACCGGGGAGCTGTTTTTT
TRBJ2-3 NA TRBV28 NA CASSPRKVDTQYF TGTGCCAGCAGCCCTAGAAAGGTGGATACGCAGTATTTT
TRBJ1-1 NA TRBV27 NA CASSLELNTEAFF TGTGCCAGCAGTTTAGAGTTGAACACTGAAGCTTTCTTT
TRBJ2-5 NA TRBV6-4 NA CASRPRAGQETQYF TGTGCCAGCAGACCCCGGGCGGGGCAAGAGACCCAGTACTTC
TRBJ2-7 TRBD2 TRBV5-4 NA CASSLRVGTNIPYEQYF TGTGCCAGCAGCTTGAGAGTCGGGACTAACATCCCCTACGAGCAGTACTTC
TRBJ2-5 NA TRBV6-5 NA CASSPGTPAETQYF TGTGCCAGCAGCCCCGGGACTCCCGCGGAGACCCAGTACTTC
TRBJ2-3 NA TRBV14 NA CASSQITNTDTQYF TGTGCCAGCAGCCAAATAACAAACACAGATACGCAGTATTTT
TRBJ1-1 TRBD1 TRBV7-9 NA CASITGTGDLGTEAFF TGTGCCAGCATCACCGGGACAGGGGATTTGGGTACTGAAGCTTTCTTT
TRBJ2-2 TRBD1 TRBV19 NA CASSTPQGAETGELFF TGTGCCAGTAGTACTCCACAGGGGGCGGAAACCGGGGAGCTGTTTTTT
TRBJ2-3 NA TRBV9 NA CASSVRAGAGTDTQYF TGTGCCAGCAGCGTAAGGGCGGGGGCCGGCACAGATACGCAGTATTTT
TRBJ1-1 TRBD1 TRBV18 NA CASSPRQGKDTEAFF TGTGCCAGCTCGCCACGACAGGGGAAGGACACTGAAGCTTTCTTT
TRBJ2-1 NA TRBV28 NA CASSPQMASGEQFF TGTGCCAGCAGTCCCCAGATGGCGTCGGGTGAGCAGTTCTTC
TRBJ1-5 NA TRBV30 NA CAWSKPGNQPQHF TGTGCCTGGAGTAAACCGGGCAATCAGCCCCAGCATTTT
TRBJ2-3 TRBD2 TRBV6-5 NA CASSYGAGGLTDTQYF TGTGCCAGCAGTTACGGTGCGGGGGGGCTGACAGATACGCAGTATTTT
TRBJ2-7 NA TRBV6-1 NA CASSDRVARNSYEQYF TGTGCCAGCAGTGACCGGGTCGCGCGGAACTCCTACGAGCAGTACTTC
TRBJ1-1 TRBD1 TRBV3-1/TRBV3-2 NA CASSPWDSEAFF TGTGCCAGCAGCCCGTGGGACAGTGAAGCTTTCTTT
TRBJ2-3 NA TRBV24-1 NA CATSDRAKGTDTQYF TGTGCCACCAGTGATCGAGCGAAAGGCACAGATACGCAGTATTTT
TRBJ2-3 NA TRBV9 NA CASSPPSTDTQYF TGTGCCAGCAGCCCCCCTAGCACAGATACGCAGTATTTT
TRBJ2-1 NA TRBV5-1 once CASSAGEWGEQFF TGCGCCAGCAGCGCAGGGGAGTGGGGTGAGCAGTTCTTC
TRBJ2-7 NA TRBV15 NA CATSRDIFYEQYF TGTGCCACCAGCAGAGACATTTTCTACGAGCAGTACTTC
TRBJ1-6 TRBD1 TRBV19 once CASWGQGESPLHF TGTGCCAGTTGGGGACAGGGAGAATCACCCCTCCACTTT
TRBJ2-3 TRBD1 TRBV19 NA CASSTQGVIIDTQYF TGTGCCAGTAGTACTCAGGGGGTTATAATCGATACGCAGTATTTT
TRBJ1-5 NA TRBV5-6 NA CASSDRGGGLTSNQPQHF TGTGCCAGCAGCGATAGAGGGGGAGGGCTTACGAGCAATCAGCCCCAGCATTTT
TRBJ1-2 TRBD1 TRBV28 NA CASNVGGGTGVGGYTF TGTGCCAGCAACGTTGGGGGCGGGACAGGGGTTGGAGGCTACACCTTC